Listed below are T cell receptor beta chains from one sample, sequenced in a study of long-term antiretroviral therapy in people with HIV. Sequencing used immunoSEQ multiplex PCR; TCRdb keeps in-frame clones, though not all of them. The sample gives 30,000 to 40,000 clones, 94% of which show up once; around 3.8% is in the top ten. Source: unsorted PBMCs, taken around 5 years after starting antiretroviral therapy. These receptors came from a woman in her 50s with HIV. The CDR3 runs from the conserved cysteine through the conserved F or W. Fields, in order: D gene, clone size, V gene, CDR3 length, J gene, CDR3 DNA, CDR3 protein. The D gene is left open where the match is weak. The size of a clone is reported for some rows only, either as once, few or many, or as a class for expanded clones.

D gene: TRBD1; clone size: NA; V gene: TRBV5-6; CDR3 length: 14; J gene: TRBJ1-1; CDR3 DNA: TGTGCCAGCAGCTGGGACAGGGTGAACACTGAAGCTTTCTTT; CDR3 protein: CASSWDRVNTEAFF
D gene: TRBD2; clone size: NA; V gene: TRBV7-8; CDR3 length: 14; J gene: TRBJ2-1; CDR3 DNA: TGTGCCAGCAGCTTCAAGACTAGCTCAGTTGAGCAGTTCTTC; CDR3 protein: CASSFKTSSVEQFF
D gene: TRBD1; clone size: NA; V gene: TRBV9; CDR3 length: 14; J gene: TRBJ2-3; CDR3 DNA: TGTGCCAGCAGCTACCGGGACAGGGAGGATACGCAGTATTTT; CDR3 protein: CASSYRDREDTQYF
D gene: TRBD2; clone size: once; V gene: TRBV9; CDR3 length: 14; J gene: TRBJ2-7; CDR3 DNA: TGTGCCAGCAGCGTTGGGGGGGAGCTCTACGAGCAGTACTTC; CDR3 protein: CASSVGGELYEQYF
D gene: TRBD1; clone size: NA; V gene: TRBV18; CDR3 length: 15; J gene: TRBJ1-2; CDR3 DNA: TGTGCCAGCTCCCCGGAGGGGGACAGGGACTATGGCTACACCTTC; CDR3 protein: CASSPEGDRDYGYTF
D gene: TRBD2; clone size: NA; V gene: TRBV7-9; CDR3 length: 17; J gene: TRBJ2-1; CDR3 DNA: TGTGCCAGCAGCTTAGGGGGACTAGCCCTAATTAACAATGAGCAGTTCTTC; CDR3 protein: CASSLGGLALINNEQFF
D gene: NA; clone size: NA; V gene: TRBV20-1; CDR3 length: 11; J gene: TRBJ2-2; CDR3 DNA: TGCAGTGCTCACAGGGCCGGGGAGCTGTTTTTT; CDR3 protein: CSAHRAGELFF
D gene: TRBD1; clone size: NA; V gene: TRBV2; CDR3 length: 11; J gene: TRBJ2-7; CDR3 DNA: TGTGCCTCCGGACAGGGCCACGAGCAGTACTTC; CDR3 protein: CASGQGHEQYF
D gene: NA; clone size: NA; V gene: TRBV9; CDR3 length: 16; J gene: TRBJ2-2; CDR3 DNA: TGTGCCAGCAGCGTAAACGGGGGCCCGAACACCGGGGAGCTGTTTTTT; CDR3 protein: CASSVNGGPNTGELFF
D gene: NA; clone size: NA; V gene: TRBV7-2; CDR3 length: 15; J gene: TRBJ2-7; CDR3 DNA: TGTGCCAGCAGCTTAGTTCGACAGGGAGGCTACGAGCAGTACTTC; CDR3 protein: CASSLVRQGGYEQYF
D gene: TRBD2; clone size: few; V gene: TRBV15; CDR3 length: 14; J gene: TRBJ2-5; CDR3 DNA: TGTGCCGCCGAGACTAGCGGGGCGCAAGAGACCCAGTACTTC; CDR3 protein: CAAETSGAQETQYF
D gene: NA; clone size: NA; V gene: TRBV19; CDR3 length: 15; J gene: TRBJ1-1; CDR3 DNA: TGTGCCAGTAGTATAGATCGATGGGGAAACACTGAAGCTTTCTTT; CDR3 protein: CASSIDRWGNTEAFF
D gene: TRBD1; clone size: NA; V gene: TRBV27; CDR3 length: 14; J gene: TRBJ2-7; CDR3 DNA: TGTGCCAGCAGTCCGACAGGGGCCCTCTACGAGCAGTACTTC; CDR3 protein: CASSPTGALYEQYF
D gene: NA; clone size: NA; V gene: TRBV6-1; CDR3 length: 16; J gene: TRBJ2-7; CDR3 DNA: TGTGCCAGCAGTGAAGCGCTTCTACACAGCTCCTACGAGCAGTACTTC; CDR3 protein: CASSEALLHSSYEQYF
D gene: NA; clone size: NA; V gene: TRBV15; CDR3 length: 15; J gene: TRBJ1-1; CDR3 DNA: TGTGCCACCAGCAGAGAGGGGTATTTGGACACTGAAGCTTTCTTT; CDR3 protein: CATSREGYLDTEAFF
D gene: NA; clone size: NA; V gene: TRBV2; CDR3 length: 16; J gene: TRBJ1-5; CDR3 DNA: TGTGCCAGCAGTGAAAGGGGGGGCGAAGGCAATCAGCCCCAGCATTTT; CDR3 protein: CASSERGGEGNQPQHF
D gene: NA; clone size: once; V gene: TRBV6-5; CDR3 length: 13; J gene: TRBJ1-3; CDR3 DNA: TGTGCCAGCAGCCTCGGAGGGGGAAACACCATATATTTT; CDR3 protein: CASSLGGGNTIYF
D gene: TRBD2; clone size: NA; V gene: TRBV7-3; CDR3 length: 15; J gene: TRBJ2-7; CDR3 DNA: TGTGCCAGCAGCTTGAGGCGGGGGACCCCGGCCGAGCAGTACTTC; CDR3 protein: CASSLRRGTPAEQYF
D gene: TRBD1; clone size: NA; V gene: TRBV7-6; CDR3 length: 15; J gene: TRBJ1-2; CDR3 DNA: TGTGCCAGCAGCCCGGACAGGGGGCGATCGTATGGCTACACCTTC; CDR3 protein: CASSPDRGRSYGYTF
D gene: TRBD2; clone size: NA; V gene: TRBV7-7; CDR3 length: 13; J gene: TRBJ2-7; CDR3 DNA: TGTGCTAGCAGCTTAGGACTAGGTGGCGAGCAGTACTTC; CDR3 protein: CASSLGLGGEQYF
D gene: NA; clone size: NA; V gene: TRBV7-3; CDR3 length: 15; J gene: TRBJ2-5; CDR3 DNA: TGTGCCAGCAGCTTAAATGTCTTGCCCAGGGAGACCCAGTACTTC; CDR3 protein: CASSLNVLPRETQYF
D gene: NA; clone size: NA; V gene: TRBV25-1; CDR3 length: 13; J gene: TRBJ1-5; CDR3 DNA: TGTGCCACCCTCGGCGATCTCAATCAGCCCCAGCATTTT; CDR3 protein: CATLGDLNQPQHF
D gene: NA; clone size: NA; V gene: TRBV5-8; CDR3 length: 16; J gene: TRBJ2-2; CDR3 DNA: TGTGCCAGCAGAATTAGACAGGCCTCGAACACCGGGGAGCTGTTTTTT; CDR3 protein: CASRIRQASNTGELFF
D gene: NA; clone size: NA; V gene: TRBV7-3; CDR3 length: 14; J gene: TRBJ2-3; CDR3 DNA: TGTGCCAGCGGACGGGGCGGACGAACAGATACGCAGTATTTT; CDR3 protein: CASGRGGRTDTQYF
D gene: TRBD1; clone size: NA; V gene: TRBV19; CDR3 length: 14; J gene: TRBJ2-2; CDR3 DNA: TGTGCCAGTAGTACAAGGGGGCGCGCCGGGGAGCTGTTTTTT; CDR3 protein: CASSTRGRAGELFF
D gene: TRBD1; clone size: once; V gene: TRBV27; CDR3 length: 14; J gene: TRBJ1-2; CDR3 DNA: TGTGCCAGCAGTTCGGACAGGGAGGCCTATGGCTACACCTTC; CDR3 protein: CASSSDREAYGYTF
D gene: NA; clone size: NA; V gene: TRBV9; CDR3 length: 17; J gene: TRBJ2-2; CDR3 DNA: TGTGCCAGCAGCACCCCTAGGGGGGATAACGACACCGGGGAGCTGTTTTTT; CDR3 protein: CASSTPRGDNDTGELFF
D gene: TRBD1; clone size: NA; V gene: TRBV7-2; CDR3 length: 15; J gene: TRBJ1-2; CDR3 DNA: TGTGCCAGCAGCCAAGGGACAGCTGCTAACTATGGCTACACCTTC; CDR3 protein: CASSQGTAANYGYTF
D gene: TRBD1; clone size: NA; V gene: TRBV18; CDR3 length: 15; J gene: TRBJ2-7; CDR3 DNA: TGTGCCAGCTCACCACCCGGACAGGGGGGGGGCGAGCAGTACTTC; CDR3 protein: CASSPPGQGGGEQYF
D gene: TRBD1; clone size: NA; V gene: TRBV6-5; CDR3 length: 11; J gene: TRBJ2-5; CDR3 DNA: TGTGCCAGCAGGGGCTGGGACAGGCCCTACTTC; CDR3 protein: CASRGWDRPYF
D gene: TRBD1; clone size: NA; V gene: TRBV10-1; CDR3 length: 15; J gene: TRBJ2-7; CDR3 DNA: TGCGCCAGCAGTGGGACAGGGGGTCCCCAATACGAGCAGTACTTC; CDR3 protein: CASSGTGGPQYEQYF
D gene: NA; clone size: NA; V gene: TRBV5-5; CDR3 length: 16; J gene: TRBJ2-1; CDR3 DNA: TGTGCCAGCAGCTTGTGGGGGCTAATACTATACAATGAGCAGTTCTTC; CDR3 protein: CASSLWGLILYNEQFF
D gene: NA; clone size: NA; V gene: TRBV9; CDR3 length: 15; J gene: TRBJ2-3; CDR3 DNA: TGTGCCAGCAGCCTCCTGGGGTACAGCACAGATACGCAGTATTTT; CDR3 protein: CASSLLGYSTDTQYF